The rows below give T cell receptor beta chains drawn from one sample of a study of blood T cell repertoires in COVID-19. Data came from immunoSEQ multiplex PCR; TCRdb stores just in-frame clones and leaves some out. Of just under 250,000 clones in the sample, about 89% were seen once. Sequencing input: PBMCs or T cells enriched from blood (not recorded which). Every receptor here comes from a woman younger than 45 who had recovered from COVID-19. Both conserved end residues are part of each CDR3. D genes are given only for firm matches. Clone size is shown for a subset of rows, as once, few, many or a class of expanded clone.

j_gene: TRBJ1-2
v_gene: TRBV24-1
d_gene: TRBD1
abundance: NA
CDR3aa: CATGDRSNYGYTF
CDR3nt: TGTGCCACCGGGGACAGATCTAACTATGGCTACACCTTC

j_gene: TRBJ1-2
v_gene: TRBV28
d_gene: NA
abundance: once
CDR3aa: CASTKGAANYGYTF
CDR3nt: TGTGCCAGCACTAAAGGAGCAGCTAACTATGGCTACACCTTC

j_gene: TRBJ2-1
v_gene: TRBV28
d_gene: TRBD2
abundance: NA
CDR3aa: CASGGGPYNEQFF
CDR3nt: TGTGCCAGCGGCGGGGGGCCCTACAATGAGCAGTTCTTC

j_gene: TRBJ2-2
v_gene: TRBV2
d_gene: TRBD2
abundance: NA
CDR3aa: CASSPIPLAGGLRDTGELFF
CDR3nt: TGTGCCAGCAGTCCTATTCCCCTAGCGGGAGGGCTAAGGGACACCGGGGAGCTGTTTTTT

j_gene: TRBJ1-2
v_gene: TRBV7-2
d_gene: TRBD1
abundance: NA
CDR3aa: CASSPVDRGLKGYTF
CDR3nt: TGTGCCAGCAGCCCCGTCGACAGGGGATTAAAGGGCTACACCTTC

j_gene: TRBJ1-3
v_gene: TRBV28
d_gene: TRBD1
abundance: NA
CDR3aa: CAARTGSSGNTIYF
CDR3nt: TGTGCCGCCCGGACAGGGTCCTCTGGAAACACCATATATTTT

j_gene: TRBJ2-1
v_gene: TRBV14
d_gene: TRBD2
abundance: NA
CDR3aa: CASSHRTSAGVHEQFF
CDR3nt: TGTGCCAGCAGCCATAGAACGTCTGCGGGAGTACATGAGCAGTTCTTC

j_gene: TRBJ2-1
v_gene: TRBV19
d_gene: TRBD1
abundance: NA
CDR3aa: CASSIVTGGNEQFF
CDR3nt: TGTGCCAGTAGTATAGTCACAGGGGGCAATGAGCAGTTCTTC

j_gene: TRBJ1-4
v_gene: TRBV29-1
d_gene: NA
abundance: NA
CDR3aa: CSVDSTGAAGEKLFF
CDR3nt: TGCAGCGTTGACAGTACAGGCGCGGCGGGGGAAAAACTGTTTTTT

j_gene: TRBJ2-7
v_gene: TRBV5-1
d_gene: NA
abundance: NA
CDR3aa: CASSPDSTYEEQYF
CDR3nt: TGCGCCAGCAGCCCGGACTCGACTTATGAGGAGCAGTACTTC

j_gene: TRBJ1-1
v_gene: TRBV7-9
d_gene: TRBD1
abundance: NA
CDR3aa: CASSLAGQMNTEAFF
CDR3nt: TGTGCCAGCAGCTTAGCGGGACAGATGAACACTGAAGCTTTCTTT

j_gene: TRBJ2-1
v_gene: TRBV7-2
d_gene: NA
abundance: NA
CDR3aa: CASSLGSGFAYNEQFF
CDR3nt: TGTGCCAGCAGCTTAGGCAGCGGGTTCGCCTACAATGAGCAGTTCTTC

j_gene: TRBJ2-3
v_gene: TRBV4-1
d_gene: TRBD2
abundance: NA
CDR3aa: CASSQDISRGDTQYF
CDR3nt: TGCGCCAGCAGCCAAGATATTTCGCGGGGGGATACGCAGTATTTT

j_gene: TRBJ1-3
v_gene: TRBV4-2
d_gene: NA
abundance: NA
CDR3aa: CASSQEARDSKNTIYF
CDR3nt: TGTGCCAGCAGCCAAGAGGCCCGGGACTCTAAAAACACCATATATTTT

j_gene: TRBJ2-1
v_gene: TRBV7-9
d_gene: TRBD2
abundance: NA
CDR3aa: CASSSGLAGAGFGNEQFF
CDR3nt: TGTGCCAGCAGCTCGGGACTAGCGGGAGCTGGGTTCGGGAATGAGCAGTTCTTC

j_gene: TRBJ2-7
v_gene: TRBV3-1/TRBV3-2
d_gene: TRBD1
abundance: NA
CDR3aa: CASSRRTGTPSEQYF
CDR3nt: TGTGCCAGCAGCCGCCGGACAGGGACCCCTTCCGAGCAGTACTTC

j_gene: TRBJ1-4
v_gene: TRBV20-1
d_gene: NA
abundance: NA
CDR3aa: CSARWEEEEF
CDR3nt: TGCAGTGCTAGATGGGAGGAGGAGGAATTT

j_gene: TRBJ2-7
v_gene: TRBV7-6
d_gene: TRBD2
abundance: NA
CDR3aa: CASSLRLAGGLSGEQYF
CDR3nt: TGTGCCAGCAGCTTAAGACTAGCGGGAGGGCTCTCTGGGGAGCAGTACTTC

j_gene: TRBJ2-3
v_gene: TRBV10-3
d_gene: NA
abundance: NA
CDR3aa: CAIRTGQLTDTQYF
CDR3nt: TGTGCCATCAGGACAGGACAGCTTACAGATACGCAGTATTTT

j_gene: TRBJ1-5
v_gene: TRBV7-9
d_gene: NA
abundance: NA
CDR3aa: CASSLGQGQPQHF
CDR3nt: TGTGCCAGCAGCTTAGGGCAGGGTCAGCCCCAGCATTTT